Given below is one T cell receptor beta chain in context. The antigen it binds to is not known. No much larger clone exists at a distance of one base, and base qualities are not known. This sample stems from a study of control samples from healthy donors and cancer patients (dated by TCRdb to the early 2020s). CDR1 and CDR2 were assigned from the germline V gene as WSHSY and SAAADI. V drops 5 bases and J drops 0 bases, leaving 22 bases in between. The CDR3 runs 19 amino acids, cysteine and phenylalanine included. The CDR3 DNA has 57 bases and is translated from base 1. The library was produced with the immunoSEQ multiplex PCR assay. TCRdb carries this immuneACCESS record with in-frame sequences only. Its versions omit some clonotypes, under half of them owing to an unresolved V gene in the studies checked, with the rest unexplained. This sample has about 79,000 clones in its table, and roughly 93% of those were observed once. The top ten clonotypes cover roughly 1.3% of the sample.

The sample taken for sequencing was PBMCs. This receptor chain uses TRBV10-2 and TRBJ1-4; the D segment could be TRBD1, given 5 matching bases. The TCR was taken from a woman in her thirties or forties with lung cancer. The CDR3 protein is CASSRMGLQGPATNEKLFF. The nucleotides read TGCGCCAGCAGTCGAATGGGGCTTCAGGGCCCTGCAACTAATGAAAAACTGTTTTTT.